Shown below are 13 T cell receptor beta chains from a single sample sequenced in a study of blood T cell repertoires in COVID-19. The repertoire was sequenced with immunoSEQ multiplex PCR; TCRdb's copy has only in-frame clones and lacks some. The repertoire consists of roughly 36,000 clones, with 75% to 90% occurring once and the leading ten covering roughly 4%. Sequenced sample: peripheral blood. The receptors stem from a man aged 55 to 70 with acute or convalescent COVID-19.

The CDR3 sequence is CASSSTSGQETQYF. The CDR3 nucleotides are TGCGCCAGCAGCTCGACTAGCGGGCAAGAGACCCAGTACTTC. The V gene is TRBV5-1, the J gene TRBJ2-5; 10 positions match TRBD2. The CDR3 is 14 amino acids. The V gene's germline CDR1 is SGHRS and CDR2 YFSETQ. V lost 3 bases to trimming and J lost 2 bases; unmatched junction nucleotides: 1.

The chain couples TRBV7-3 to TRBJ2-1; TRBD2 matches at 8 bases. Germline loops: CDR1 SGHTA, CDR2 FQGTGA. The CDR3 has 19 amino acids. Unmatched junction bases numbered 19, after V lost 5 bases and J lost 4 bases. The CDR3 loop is CASSTNGGEAAESYNEQFF. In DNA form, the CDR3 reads TGTGCCAGCAGCACCAACGGGGGGGAGGCAGCGGAGTCGTACAATGAGCAGTTCTTC.

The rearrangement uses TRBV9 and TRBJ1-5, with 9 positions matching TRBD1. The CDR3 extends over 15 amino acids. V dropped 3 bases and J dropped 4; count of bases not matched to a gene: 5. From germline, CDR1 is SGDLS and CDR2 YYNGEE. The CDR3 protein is CASSGQGVTNQPQHF. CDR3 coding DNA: TGTGCCAGCAGCGGACAGGGGGTGACGAATCAGCCCCAGCATTTT.

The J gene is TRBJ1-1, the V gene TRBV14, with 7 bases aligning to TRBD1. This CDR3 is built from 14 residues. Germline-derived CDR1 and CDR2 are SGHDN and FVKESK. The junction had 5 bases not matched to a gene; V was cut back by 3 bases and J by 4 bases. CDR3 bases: TGTGCCAGCAGCCACCCGGGACAGACCACTGAAGCTTTCTTT. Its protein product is CASSHPGQTTEAFF.

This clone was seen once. The CDR3 nucleotides read TGTGCCAGCAGCCCGCCTGCGGGCTATGGCTACACCTTC. Translating it yields CASSPPAGYGYTF. The rearrangement joins TRBV3-1 (or the pseudogene TRBV3-2) to TRBJ1-2; D gene unclear. There are 13 residues in the CDR3. The germline gives CDR1 LGHDT, CDR2 YNNKEL (reference sequence). V lost 4 bases and J lost 4, with 10 bases in between.

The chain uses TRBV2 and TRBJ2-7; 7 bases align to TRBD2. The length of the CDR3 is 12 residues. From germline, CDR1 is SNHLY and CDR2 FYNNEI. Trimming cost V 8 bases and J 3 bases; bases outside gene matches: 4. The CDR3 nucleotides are TGTGCCAGCGGGGAGGGGCTCTACGAGCAGTACTTC. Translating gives CASGEGLYEQYF.

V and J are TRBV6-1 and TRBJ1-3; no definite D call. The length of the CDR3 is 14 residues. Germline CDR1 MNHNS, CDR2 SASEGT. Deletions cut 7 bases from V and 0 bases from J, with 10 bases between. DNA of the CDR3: TGTGCCAGCACTGGCGGGAGCTCTGGAAACACCATATATTTT. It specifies CASTGGSSGNTIYF.

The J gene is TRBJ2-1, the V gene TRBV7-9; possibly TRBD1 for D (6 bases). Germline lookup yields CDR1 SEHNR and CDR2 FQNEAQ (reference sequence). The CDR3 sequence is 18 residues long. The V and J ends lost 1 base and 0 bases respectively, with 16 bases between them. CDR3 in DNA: TGTGCCAGCAGCTTAGGAGGGGGTTACCGGAGCTCCTACAATGAGCAGTTCTTC. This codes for CASSLGGGYRSSYNEQFF. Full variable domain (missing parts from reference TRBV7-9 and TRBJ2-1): DTGVSQNPRHKITKRGQNVTFRCDPISEHNRLYWYRQTLGQGPEFLTYFQNEAQLEKSRLLSDRFSAERPKGSFSTLEIQRTEQGDSAMYLCASSLGGGYRSSYNEQFFGPGTRLTVL.

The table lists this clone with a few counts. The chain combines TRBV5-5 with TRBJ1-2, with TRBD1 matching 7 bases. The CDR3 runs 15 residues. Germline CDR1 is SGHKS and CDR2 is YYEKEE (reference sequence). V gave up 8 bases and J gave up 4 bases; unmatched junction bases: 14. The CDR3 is CASLETGLSFYGYTF. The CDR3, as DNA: TGTGCCAGTCTAGAGACAGGGCTTAGCTTCTATGGCTACACCTTC.

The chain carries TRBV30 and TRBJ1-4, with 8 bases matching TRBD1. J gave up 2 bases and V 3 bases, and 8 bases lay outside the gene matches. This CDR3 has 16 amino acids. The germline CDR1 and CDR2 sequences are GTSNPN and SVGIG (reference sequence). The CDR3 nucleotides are TGTGCCTGGAGCGAGATAACAGGGGGGACTAATGAAAAACTGTTTTTT. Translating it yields CAWSEITGGTNEKLFF.

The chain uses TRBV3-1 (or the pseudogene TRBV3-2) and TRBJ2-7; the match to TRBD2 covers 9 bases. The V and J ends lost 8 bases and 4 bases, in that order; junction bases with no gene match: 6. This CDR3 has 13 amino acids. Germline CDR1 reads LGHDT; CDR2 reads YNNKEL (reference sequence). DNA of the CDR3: TGTGCCAGCCAAGCGGGAGGCTCGTACGAGCAGTACTTC. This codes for CASQAGGSYEQYF.

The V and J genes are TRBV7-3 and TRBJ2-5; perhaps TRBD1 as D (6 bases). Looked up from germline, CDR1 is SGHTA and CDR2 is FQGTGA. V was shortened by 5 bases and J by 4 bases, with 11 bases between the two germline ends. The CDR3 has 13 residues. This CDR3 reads CASSRKGGETQYF. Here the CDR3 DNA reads TGTGCCAGCAGCCGGAAAGGGGGAGAGACCCAGTACTTC.

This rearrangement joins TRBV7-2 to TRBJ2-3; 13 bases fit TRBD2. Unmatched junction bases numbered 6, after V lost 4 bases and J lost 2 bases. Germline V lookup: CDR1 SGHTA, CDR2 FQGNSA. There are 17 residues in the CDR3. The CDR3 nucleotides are TGTGCCAGCAGCTCACGGACTAGCGGGGGCCCCACAGATACGCAGTATTTT. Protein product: CASSSRTSGGPTDTQYF.